A selection of T cell receptor beta chains follows, all from one sample in a study. TCRdb used MiXCR to reprocess the 5' RACE reads, holding one entry per CDR3 protein. The data show approximately 41,000 distinct CDR3 sequences, 25% to 30% seen once. The specimen sequenced was memory CD4+ T cells sorted from a lymph node. These receptors all stem from a female donor with breast cancer. Each CDR3 is given with its conserved first and last residue. A D gene is named only where the DNA matches it firmly. Clone size, where shown, is once, few, many, or a class for clones that have expanded.

v_call	j_call	clone_size	d_call	cdr3_aa	cdr3_nt
TRBV10-3	TRBJ2-1	many	.	CAILRGGNEQFF	TGTGCCATCTTGAGGGGGGGCAATGAGCAGTTCTTC
TRBV7-8	TRBJ2-1	many	TRBD2	CATQLGGLAGVEQFF	TGTGCCACTCAACTGGGAGGACTAGCGGGGGTAGAGCAGTTCTTC
TRBV11-2	TRBJ2-7	.	.	CASTRRRSSYEQYF	TGTGCCAGCACCCGCCGCCGGAGCTCCTACGAGCAGTACTTC
TRBV4-1	TRBJ2-7	.	TRBD2	CASSLGLAGSYEQYF	TGCGCCAGCAGCCTCGGACTAGCGGGCTCCTACGAGCAGTACTTC
TRBV12-3/TRBV12-4	TRBJ1-5	.	.	CASSLRPGGDQPQHF	TGTGCCAGCAGTTTAAGGCCCGGCGGTGATCAGCCCCAGCATTTT
TRBV20-1	TRBJ1-1	few	TRBD1	CSAPDRGGTEAFF	TGCAGTGCTCCGGACAGGGGAGGCACTGAAGCTTTCTTT
TRBV5-8	TRBJ1-2	many	.	CASSYFSGTPYGYTF	TGTGCCAGCAGCTACTTCTCCGGGACACCATATGGCTACACCTTC
TRBV12-3/TRBV12-4	TRBJ2-5	once	TRBD2	CASSPEGLAGPYRQETQYF	TGTGCCAGCAGTCCTGAAGGACTAGCGGGCCCATACCGCCAAGAGACCCAGTACTTC
TRBV7-3	TRBJ2-3	.	TRBD1	CASSPGTGGRSTDTQYF	TGTGCCAGCAGCCCCGGGACAGGGGGGCGGAGCACAGATACGCAGTATTTT
TRBV25-1	TRBJ2-1	few	TRBD2	CASYRGGSYNEQFF	TGTGCCAGCTATCGCGGGGGGTCCTACAATGAGCAGTTCTTC
TRBV5-1	TRBJ2-5	few	.	CASSYNRDGDQETQYF	TGCGCCAGCAGCTATAACCGGGATGGAGACCAAGAGACCCAGTACTTC
TRBV7-9	TRBJ2-3	.	TRBD2	CASSDRRLAVTDTQYF	TGTGCCAGCAGCGACCGGCGACTAGCGGTTACAGATACGCAGTATTTT
TRBV6-1	TRBJ2-3	.	TRBD2	CASSKLAGSTDTQYF	TGTGCCAGCAGTAAACTAGCGGGATCGACAGATACGCAGTATTTT
TRBV21-1	TRBJ1-5	many	.	CASTKDRGSNQPQHF	TGTGCCAGCACGAAGGACAGGGGCAGCAATCAGCCCCAGCATTTT
TRBV6-2/TRBV6-3	TRBJ2-7	.	TRBD1	CASAGQGYEQYF	TGTGCCAGCGCGGGACAGGGCTACGAGCAGTACTTC
TRBV5-1	TRBJ2-7	.	.	CASSLRQNHYEQYF	TGCGCCAGCAGCTTGCGGCAGAACCACTACGAGCAGTACTTC
TRBV6-4	TRBJ1-5	many	TRBD1	CASRDRQGHNQPQHF	TGTGCCAGCAGAGACCGACAGGGCCACAATCAGCCCCAGCATTTT
TRBV7-2	TRBJ1-6	few	TRBD1	CASSLDIRGYGSPLHF	TGTGCCAGCAGCTTAGACATCAGGGGGTATGGTTCACCCCTCCACTTT
TRBV6-5	TRBJ1-5	few	.	CASSDGTLNQPQHF	TGTGCCAGCAGTGACGGGACACTCAATCAGCCCCAGCATTTT
TRBV7-8	TRBJ2-4	medium-sized	TRBD2	CASSIVAGGLAGASKNIQYF	TGTGCCAGCAGCATAGTAGCAGGGGGACTAGCGGGAGCGTCCAAAAACATTCAGTACTTC
TRBV11-2	TRBJ2-1	many	.	CASGYNEQFF	TGTGCCAGCGGATACAATGAGCAGTTCTTC
TRBV7-2	TRBJ2-7	few	TRBD1	CASSLGGTGEPYEQYF	TGTGCCAGCAGCTTAGGGGGGACAGGGGAACCCTACGAGCAGTACTTC
TRBV20-1	TRBJ2-1	once	TRBD2	CSGLAGDQRGFF	TGCAGTGGACTAGCGGGAGATCAGCGGGGGTTCTTC
TRBV9	TRBJ1-2	.	.	CASSVGDYGYTF	TGTGCCAGCAGCGTAGGCGACTATGGCTACACCTTC
TRBV28	TRBJ1-4	.	.	CASSLRLALVATNEKLFF	TGTGCCAGCAGTTTAAGATTGGCGTTGGTTGCAACTAATGAAAAACTGTTTTTT
TRBV20-1	TRBJ1-5	few	.	CSAENHTPSNQPQHF	TGCAGTGCCGAGAATCACACACCTAGCAATCAGCCCCAGCATTTT
TRBV12-3/TRBV12-4	TRBJ2-7	many	.	CASSFPGLGEQYF	TGTGCCAGCAGTTTTCCGGGACTGGGCGAGCAGTACTTC
TRBV28	TRBJ2-3	.	TRBD2	CASNERGMVTQYF	TGTGCCAGCAACGAGCGGGGCATGGTTACGCAGTATTTT
TRBV6-5	TRBJ2-7	.	.	CASSYRGGEQYF	TGTGCCAGCAGTTACAGGGGAGGCGAGCAGTACTTC
TRBV12-3/TRBV12-4	TRBJ2-7	.	TRBD1	CASSWGQGNDEQYF	TGTGCCAGCAGTTGGGGACAGGGGAATGACGAGCAGTACTTC
TRBV4-2	TRBJ1-1	few	.	CASSQERATGEAFF	TGTGCCAGCAGCCAAGAACGGGCGACAGGTGAAGCTTTCTTT
TRBV27	TRBJ2-3	.	TRBD1	CASSPINRGPWATDTQYF	TGTGCCAGCAGTCCCATTAACAGGGGCCCTTGGGCCACAGATACGCAGTATTTT
TRBV6-5	TRBJ1-5	few	.	CASSYSRNRGGQNQPQHF	TGTGCCAGCAGTTACTCGAGGAACCGCGGGGGGCAAAATCAGCCCCAGCATTTT
TRBV7-7	TRBJ2-3	few	TRBD2	CASSLEAGGTQYF	TGTGCTAGCAGCTTAGAAGCGGGAGGTACGCAGTATTTT
TRBV7-8	TRBJ2-3	.	TRBD2	CASSPLSGSRTDTQYF	TGTGCCAGCAGCCCTCTTAGCGGGAGTCGCACAGATACGCAGTATTTT
TRBV7-9	TRBJ1-1	many	.	CASHRATGPATEAFF	TGTGCCAGCCACAGGGCGACAGGCCCGGCCACTGAAGCTTTCTTT
TRBV27	TRBJ2-1	.	.	CASSLSGYGDNEQFF	TGTGCCAGCAGTTTATCTGGGTATGGGGACAATGAGCAGTTCTTC
TRBV5-1	TRBJ2-3	.	.	CASSLEQITDTQYF	TGCGCCAGCAGCTTGGAACAGATCACAGATACGCAGTATTTT